One and the same sample provided the 15 T cell receptor beta chains below, sequenced in a study of post-analysis software for immune sequencing data. The TCR beta cDNA libraries contained unique molecular identifiers. A single record per CDR3 protein comes from TCRdb applying MiXCR to the PCR reads. The sample includes 750,000 to 950,000 distinct CDR3 sequences, roughly 50% of them seen just once. No antigen has been identified for these receptors. The study's findings and limits: Several TRBV segments (TRBV5-6, TRBV5-1 and TRBV20-1 among them) occurred more frequently in patients than in controls.

Source material: blood. These receptors came from a girl aged 5 to 17 with multiple sclerosis.

At least ten counts were recorded for this clonotype. The rearrangement uses TRBV5-1 and TRBJ2-7; 10 positions agree with TRBD1. Germline V gene data show CDR1 as SGHRS and CDR2 as YFSETQ. Germline trimming cut 6 bases from V and 2 bases from J; bases unmatched to any gene: 11. CDR3 length: 16 residues. The CDR3 spells CASNSWLGQGTYEQYF. The CDR3 nucleotides are TGCGCCAGCAACTCGTGGTTGGGACAGGGGACCTACGAGCAGTACTTC.

This clonotype was observed a few times. This chain links TRBV28 with TRBJ2-1, with D hard to call. The CDR3 loop spans 16 amino acids. Looked up from germline, CDR1 is MDHEN and CDR2 is SYDVKM. Trimming took 5 bases from V and 3 from J, leaving 17 bases between them. The CDR3 nucleotides read TGTGCCAGCAGTCCCACGGGCTTTTCTGTCTACAATGAGCAGTTCTTC. Encoded protein: CASSPTGFSVYNEQFF.

The chain links TRBV28 to TRBJ2-7; 12 bases map to TRBD2. Unmatched junction bases numbered 4, after V lost 6 bases and J lost 4 bases. Looked up from germline, CDR1 is MDHEN and CDR2 is SYDVKM. The CDR3 runs to 14 residues. CDR3 bases: TGTGCCAGCAGGTTACTAGCGGGAGGTTACGAGCAGTACTTC. Amino acid sequence: CASRLLAGGYEQYF.

The sample holds a few counts of this clonotype. This sequence joins TRBV28 and TRBJ2-7; D gene unclear. The V end was cut by 2 bases, the J end by 5 bases, with 7 bases between. The germline V gene has CDR1 MDHEN and CDR2 SYDVKM. The CDR3 has 12 residues. CDR3: CASSLLGHEQYF. DNA for the CDR3: TGTGCCAGCAGTTTACTAGGGCACGAGCAGTACTTC.

The chain links TRBV20-1 to TRBJ2-7, with D possibly being TRBD1 or TRBD2 (7 bases each). The germline gives CDR1 DFQATT, CDR2 SNEGSKA (reference sequence). Between the trimmed V and J ends, which lost 5 bases and 5 bases, there was a span of 16 bases. The CDR3 is 13 amino acids. The CDR3 sequence is CSAGRGQHNEQYF. CDR3 nucleotides: TGCAGTGCTGGGAGGGGACAGCATAACGAGCAGTACTTC.

This chain connects TRBV20-1 to TRBJ1-1; no clear D. Germline CDR1 is DFQATT and CDR2 is SNEGSKA (reference sequence). The CDR3 consists of 12 residues. V was cut by 3 bases and J by 1 base, with 6 bases left in between. Here the CDR3 DNA reads TGCAGTGCTAGCCGCACGAACACTGAAGCTTTCTTT. The encoded protein is CSASRTNTEAFF.

This clonotype occurred a few times. This chain uses TRBV18 with TRBJ2-5; 7 nucleotides line up with TRBD2. The germline gives CDR1 KGHSH, CDR2 LQKENI. The CDR3 consists of 15 residues. V lost 5 bases to trimming and J lost 1 base; unmatched junction nucleotides: 7. The chain's CDR3 is CASSTQAGPQETQYF. The CDR3 region has the DNA TGTGCCAGCTCAACACAAGCGGGACCCCAAGAGACCCAGTACTTC. The full variable domain, in which reference TRBV18 and TRBJ2-5 provide the parts outside the CDR3, is NAGVMQNPRHLVRRRGQEARLRCSPMKGHSHVYWYRQLPEEGLKFMVYLQKENIIDESGMPKERFSAEFPKEGPSILRIQQVVRGDSAAYFCASSTQAGPQETQYFGPGTRLLVL.

The V gene is TRBV10-3, the J gene TRBJ1-2; D remains unclear. The germline V gene has CDR1 ENHRY and CDR2 SYGVKD. The CDR3 length is 14 residues. V lost 2 bases and J 4 bases, leaving 11 bases between the germline ends. The CDR3 reads CAISERPAIYGYTF. In nucleotides, the CDR3 is TGTGCCATCAGTGAGCGTCCAGCTATCTATGGCTACACCTTC.

In its sample, this clonotype was seen a few times. The CDR3 nucleotides are TGCAGTGCTAGAGTTAGGGACCGGTATAGCAATCAGCCCCAGCATTTT. Encoded protein: CSARVRDRYSNQPQHF. The chain is built from TRBV20-1 and TRBJ1-5; possibly TRBD1 for D (5 bases). V gave up 1 base and J gave up 0 bases, with 13 bases separating them. Per germline, CDR1 DFQATT and CDR2 SNEGSKA (reference sequence). This CDR3 has 16 residues.

This chain links TRBV12-3 or TRBV12-4 with TRBJ2-3; 9 bases map to TRBD1. This CDR3 has 12 residues. V was clipped by 5 bases and J by 12 bases; unmatched bases: 6. CDR3 protein: CASSDPGQGQYF. For the CDR3, the DNA is TGTGCCAGCAGTGACCCGGGACAGGGCCAGTATTTT.

As for this clonotype: One junction end does not reproduce the germline sequence, and a read error may be involved. This chain uses TRBV29-1 with TRBJ1-1; D remains ambiguous. Germline-derived CDR1 and CDR2 are SQVTM and ANQGSEA. This CDR3 spans 11 amino acids. CDR3 protein: CSVEGRTEAFF. CDR3 sequence (DNA): TGCAGCGTAGAAGGACGGACTGAAGCTTTCTTT.

J is TRBJ2-1 and V is TRBV20-1; TRBD2 aligns across 9 bases. Germline loops: CDR1 DFQATT, CDR2 SNEGSKA (reference sequence). The V segment lost 0 bases and the J segment 8 bases; nucleotides outside the gene matches: 8. This CDR3 is 15 amino acids long. CDR3 amino acids: CSARDLAGDWYEQFF. The CDR3 bases are TGCAGTGCTAGAGATTTAGCGGGAGATTGGTATGAGCAGTTCTTC.

The chain couples TRBV12-3 or TRBV12-4 to TRBJ1-2; TRBD1 matches at 9 bases. V shed 0 bases, J shed 4 bases, and the junction held 0 bases outside the gene matches. This CDR3 is built from 14 residues. The DNA for the CDR3 is TGTGCCAGCAGTTTAGCGGACAGGGGCTATGGCTACACCTTC. Encoded protein: CASSLADRGYGYTF.

This clonotype was counted only a few times. V is TRBV7-9 and J is TRBJ2-5; 8 nucleotides align to TRBD1. The J call may be faulty, since TRBJ2-7 better matches the DNA end. Germline-derived CDR1 and CDR2 are SEHNR and FQNEAQ (reference sequence). The CDR3 spans 14 residues. CDR3 coding DNA: TGTGCCAGCAGCTCGGGACAGGAACCCTACGAGCAGTACTTC. It encodes CASSSGQEPYEQYF.

The chain combines TRBV12-3 or TRBV12-4 with TRBJ2-3, with a weak D call TRBD1 (6 bases). The length of the CDR3 is 17 residues. With 3 bases removed from V and 0 bases from J, the gap between germline ends came to 16 bases. The CDR3 DNA is TGTGCCAGCAGTTTGCAGTCTGGCAGGGGAAGCACAGATACGCAGTATTTT. It specifies CASSLQSGRGSTDTQYF.